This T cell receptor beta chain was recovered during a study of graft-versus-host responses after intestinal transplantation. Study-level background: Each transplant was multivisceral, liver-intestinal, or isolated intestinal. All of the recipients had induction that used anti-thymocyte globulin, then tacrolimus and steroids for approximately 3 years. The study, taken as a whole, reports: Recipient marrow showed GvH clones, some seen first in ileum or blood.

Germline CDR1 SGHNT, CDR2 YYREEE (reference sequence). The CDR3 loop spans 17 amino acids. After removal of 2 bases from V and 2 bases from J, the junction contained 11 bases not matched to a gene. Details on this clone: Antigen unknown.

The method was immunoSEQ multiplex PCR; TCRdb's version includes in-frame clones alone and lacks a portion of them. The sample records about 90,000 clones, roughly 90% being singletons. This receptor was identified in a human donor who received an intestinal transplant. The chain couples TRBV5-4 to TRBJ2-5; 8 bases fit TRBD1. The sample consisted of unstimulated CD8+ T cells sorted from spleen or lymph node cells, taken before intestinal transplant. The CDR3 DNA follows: TGTGCCAGCAGCTTCAGTGGACAGGGAACCCATCAAGAGACCCAGTACTTC. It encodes CASSFSGQGTHQETQYF. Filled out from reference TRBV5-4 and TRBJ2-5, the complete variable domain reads ETGVTQSPTHLIKTRGQQVTLRCSSQSGHNTVSWYQQALGQGPQFIFQYYREEENGRGNFPPRFSGLQFPNYSSELNVNALELDDSALYLCASSFSGQGTHQETQYFGPGTRLLVL.